These T cell receptor beta chains were read from a single sample in a study of OX40 agonist ivuxolimab in advanced cancers. TCRdb's table, derived via immunoSEQ multiplex PCR, lists solely in-frame clones and lacks some. The sample has more than 20,000 clones, around 85% seen once. Sample: CD4+ or CD8+ T cells sorted from blood, taken in a trial of the OX40 agonist ivuxolimab. Receptor source: an adult with an advanced solid tumor such as melanoma, head and neck, liver or kidney cancer. The CDR3 runs from the conserved cysteine through the conserved F or W. A D gene is named only where the DNA matches it firmly. A row's size may be missing; if present it is once, few, many or a size class.

J: TRBJ1-5
length: 16
size: -
D: -
V: TRBV27
DNA: TGTGCCAGCAGTTTAAAGGGCCCCGTAAGGAATCAGCCCCAGCATTTT
CDR3: CASSLKGPVRNQPQHF

J: TRBJ2-5
length: 15
size: -
D: -
V: TRBV6-5
DNA: TGTGCCAGCAGTTCGCCGGGACGGCTAGCAGAGACCCAGTACTTC
CDR3: CASSSPGRLAETQYF

J: TRBJ1-1
length: 15
size: once
D: TRBD1
V: TRBV2
DNA: TGTGCCAGCAACGGGGGACAGGGAATTTACACTGAAGCTTTCTTT
CDR3: CASNGGQGIYTEAFF

J: TRBJ1-1
length: 15
size: few
D: -
V: TRBV7-3
DNA: TGTGCCAGCAGCGCCCAATTGGGACAGAACACTGAAGCTTTCTTT
CDR3: CASSAQLGQNTEAFF

J: TRBJ1-6
length: 15
size: -
D: -
V: TRBV5-4
DNA: TGTGCCAGCAGCTTCTCCGGACAGCAACATTCACCCCTCCACTTT
CDR3: CASSFSGQQHSPLHF

J: TRBJ1-4
length: 15
size: -
D: TRBD1
V: TRBV15
DNA: TGTGCCACCAGCAGAGGTTCGACAGGGGAGGAAAAACTGTTTTTT
CDR3: CATSRGSTGEEKLFF

J: TRBJ2-1
length: 15
size: -
D: -
V: TRBV12-5
DNA: TGTGCTAGTGGTTTGGTCAGGGCAGACTACAATGAGCAGTTCTTC
CDR3: CASGLVRADYNEQFF

J: TRBJ2-2
length: 15
size: once
D: TRBD2
V: TRBV10-3
DNA: TGTGCCATCAGACGAGCGGGAGGGCGATACGGGGAGCTGTTTTTT
CDR3: CAIRRAGGRYGELFF

J: TRBJ1-2
length: 12
size: few
D: TRBD1
V: TRBV6-4
DNA: TGTGCCAGCGGGACAGGCCTCGGGGGCTACACCTTC
CDR3: CASGTGLGGYTF

J: TRBJ2-2
length: 12
size: medium-sized
D: -
V: TRBV7-2
DNA: TGTGCCAGCAGCTTAGTTCGCCGGGGAGCTGTTTTT
CDR3: CASSLVRRGAVF

J: TRBJ1-5
length: 18
size: -
D: TRBD1
V: TRBV15
DNA: TGTGCCACCAGCAGAGGGAGGGACAGCCCGGGTTGGAATCAGCCCCAGCATTTT
CDR3: CATSRGRDSPGWNQPQHF

J: TRBJ2-7
length: 14
size: few
D: -
V: TRBV13
DNA: TGTGCCAGCAGCTTATTCGGGGGAAGTGCCGAGCAGTACTTC
CDR3: CASSLFGGSAEQYF

J: TRBJ1-6
length: 15
size: -
D: -
V: TRBV27
DNA: TGTGCCAGCAGTTTACTGGCAGGGCCTAGTTCACCCCTCCACTTT
CDR3: CASSLLAGPSSPLHF

J: TRBJ1-3
length: 15
size: few
D: -
V: TRBV7-3
DNA: TGTGCCAGCAGCCTCGACGGGCACTCTGGAAACACCATATATTTT
CDR3: CASSLDGHSGNTIYF

J: TRBJ2-1
length: 14
size: once
D: -
V: TRBV6-1
DNA: TGTGCCAGCAGCGACGGGCCGGCTAGCAATGAGCAGTTCTTC
CDR3: CASSDGPASNEQFF

J: TRBJ1-3
length: 16
size: -
D: TRBD1
V: TRBV5-4
DNA: TGTGCCAGCAGCCCCCGGACAGGGGCCCGCGGAAACACCATATATTTT
CDR3: CASSPRTGARGNTIYF

J: TRBJ2-1
length: 16
size: few
D: -
V: TRBV5-1
DNA: TGCGCCAGCAGCCCTGTCTGGGGGGCCAGGCAGAATGAGCAGTTCTTC
CDR3: CASSPVWGARQNEQFF

J: TRBJ2-1
length: 14
size: -
D: -
V: TRBV7-3
DNA: TGTGCCAGCAGCAGAACTAGCTACCACAATGAGCAGTTCTTC
CDR3: CASSRTSYHNEQFF

J: TRBJ1-2
length: 15
size: once
D: -
V: TRBV7-2
DNA: TGTGCCAGCAGCCGAGCGACCGGGGGTGGCTATGGCTACACCTTC
CDR3: CASSRATGGGYGYTF

J: TRBJ2-5
length: 16
size: -
D: TRBD1
V: TRBV5-5
DNA: TGTGCCAGCACCAGACAGGGATTTTCGCACCAAGAGACCCAGTACTTC
CDR3: CASTRQGFSHQETQYF

J: TRBJ2-5
length: 15
size: -
D: TRBD1
V: TRBV9
DNA: TGTGCCAGCAGCGTTACAGGGGGCTTCGAAGAGACCCAGTACTTC
CDR3: CASSVTGGFEETQYF

J: TRBJ2-7
length: 13
size: few
D: -
V: TRBV5-5
DNA: TGTGCCAGCAGCTTCGCAGGGGACGGCGAGCAGTACTTC
CDR3: CASSFAGDGEQYF

J: TRBJ1-3
length: 17
size: -
D: -
V: TRBV19
DNA: TGTGCCAGTACCCCGACCGGGAAAGACGTCTCTGGAAACACCATATATTTT
CDR3: CASTPTGKDVSGNTIYF

J: TRBJ2-1
length: 15
size: -
D: TRBD2
V: TRBV6-5
DNA: TGTGCCAGCAGTTATAGGACTAGCGGGACTGGTGAGCAGTTCTTC
CDR3: CASSYRTSGTGEQFF

J: TRBJ1-5
length: 15
size: -
D: -
V: TRBV19
DNA: TGTGCCAGTAGTATCAGCGGGGCTAGCAATCAGCCCCAGCATTTT
CDR3: CASSISGASNQPQHF

J: TRBJ2-7
length: 13
size: -
D: -
V: TRBV6-6
DNA: TGTGCCAGCAGATATCCGGATGGGGGCGAGCAGTACTTC
CDR3: CASRYPDGGEQYF

J: TRBJ1-6
length: 16
size: -
D: -
V: TRBV18
DNA: TGTGCCAGCTCACCTGGGGTACTAGGTGGTAATTCACCCCTCCACTTT
CDR3: CASSPGVLGGNSPLHF

J: TRBJ2-1
length: 16
size: -
D: -
V: TRBV11-3
DNA: TGTGCCAGCAGCCCTCCAAGGGCTAGGTCCTACAATGAGCAGTTCTTC
CDR3: CASSPPRARSYNEQFF

J: TRBJ1-4
length: 15
size: -
D: TRBD1
V: TRBV5-1
DNA: TGCGCCAGCAGCCCAGGACAGGGCCCTAATGAAAAACTGTTTTTT
CDR3: CASSPGQGPNEKLFF

J: TRBJ2-7
length: 18
size: -
D: -
V: TRBV7-6
DNA: TGTGCCAGCAGCTTAGGGACGTCCAACTCACAAAACTCCTACGAGCAGTACTTC
CDR3: CASSLGTSNSQNSYEQYF

J: TRBJ2-3
length: 18
size: -
D: TRBD2
V: TRBV9
DNA: TGTGCCAGCAGCGTAGGACTAGCGGGGGGACCCTCTACAGATACGCAGTATTTT
CDR3: CASSVGLAGGPSTDTQYF

J: TRBJ2-3
length: 16
size: -
D: TRBD2
V: TRBV7-2
DNA: TGTGCCAGCAGCTTCGTTAGCGGGGGATCCACAGATACGCAGTATTTT
CDR3: CASSFVSGGSTDTQYF

J: TRBJ2-7
length: 16
size: few
D: TRBD2
V: TRBV5-1
DNA: TGCGCCAGCAGCTTGCATCTAGCGGGAGTTGGGTACGAGCAGTACTTC
CDR3: CASSLHLAGVGYEQYF

J: TRBJ2-5
length: 15
size: few
D: -
V: TRBV5-1
DNA: TGCGCCAGCACCCCTCGGGGGACACGTCAAGAGACCCAGTACTTC
CDR3: CASTPRGTRQETQYF

J: TRBJ2-7
length: 17
size: few
D: TRBD2
V: TRBV9
DNA: TGTGCCAGCAGCCCATCGGGGAGGGGTACGAGAGGCTACGAGCAGTACTTC
CDR3: CASSPSGRGTRGYEQYF

J: TRBJ2-3
length: 15
size: -
D: TRBD2
V: TRBV6-6
DNA: TGTGCCAGCAGTTCACTAGCGGGAGGTACAGATACGCAGTATTTT
CDR3: CASSSLAGGTDTQYF

J: TRBJ1-5
length: 15
size: -
D: -
V: TRBV28
DNA: TGTGCCAGCAGTTTGGTAGGCGCAGGGGATCAGCCCCAGCATTTT
CDR3: CASSLVGAGDQPQHF

J: TRBJ2-7
length: 15
size: -
D: TRBD1
V: TRBV27
DNA: TGTGCCAGCAGTACAGGGGTTCTAAACTCCTACGAGCAGTACTTC
CDR3: CASSTGVLNSYEQYF

J: TRBJ1-6
length: 15
size: -
D: -
V: TRBV9
DNA: TGTGCCAGCAGCGCCTCTGGCTCCTATAATTCACCCCTCCACTTT
CDR3: CASSASGSYNSPLHF

J: TRBJ2-5
length: 16
size: -
D: TRBD1
V: TRBV4-1
DNA: TGCGCCAGCAGCCAACCCGGGACAGGGAAGCGAGAGACCCAGTACTTC
CDR3: CASSQPGTGKRETQYF

J: TRBJ2-1
length: 15
size: -
D: -
V: TRBV6-1
DNA: TGTGCCAGCAGTGATCGGGAGAGCTCCTACAATGAGCAGTTCTTC
CDR3: CASSDRESSYNEQFF

J: TRBJ1-2
length: 13
size: once
D: -
V: TRBV7-9
DNA: TGTGCCAGCAGCACCCGGGACCTTTATGGCTACACCTTC
CDR3: CASSTRDLYGYTF

J: TRBJ1-6
length: 14
size: -
D: -
V: TRBV29-1
DNA: TGCAGCGTTGCGTCAGGGACTGGGAATTCACCCCTCCACTTT
CDR3: CSVASGTGNSPLHF

J: TRBJ2-1
length: 16
size: -
D: TRBD1
V: TRBV7-3
DNA: TGTGCCAGCAGCCCCGTGCGGACAGGGACCTACAATGAGCAGTTCTTC
CDR3: CASSPVRTGTYNEQFF

J: TRBJ2-1
length: 14
size: -
D: -
V: TRBV7-9
DNA: TGTGCCAGCAGCCGCGAAGGCTCCTACAATGAGCAGTTCTTC
CDR3: CASSREGSYNEQFF

J: TRBJ2-3
length: 13
size: -
D: -
V: TRBV14
DNA: TGTGCCAGCAGCCCCCGGGACTCAGATACGCAGTATTTT
CDR3: CASSPRDSDTQYF

J: TRBJ2-3
length: 14
size: -
D: -
V: TRBV12-5
DNA: TGTGCTAGTGGCCGGACAGAAAACACAGATACGCAGTATTTT
CDR3: CASGRTENTDTQYF

J: TRBJ1-3
length: 16
size: -
D: -
V: TRBV7-2
DNA: TGTGCCAGCAGCTCCGTGGGGCCCCGCTCTGGAAACACCATATATTTT
CDR3: CASSSVGPRSGNTIYF

J: TRBJ2-7
length: 15
size: -
D: TRBD1
V: TRBV4-1
DNA: TGCGCCAGCAGCCACGGGACAGGGGTTTTTGTTGAGCAGTACTTC
CDR3: CASSHGTGVFVEQYF